Presented here are 13 T cell receptor beta chains from one specimen sequenced in a study of blood T cells in healthy people across ages (dated by TCRdb to 2014 to 2015). Receptor amplification or capture employed 5' RACE. These reads were obtained on an Illumina HiSeq 2500. A second PCR of 7 to 11 cycles was run with a J-beta primer mix and a sample-barcoded 5' primer. The public reads were quality trimmed at Q25 with fastp and then assembled into clones with MiXCR by TCRdb, keeping productive beta chains. Rows with one shared CDR3 protein collapse into an entry with the most common genes and DNA. Recorded for this sample are 500,000 to 700,000 distinct CDR3 sequences; approximately 30% of them occurred a single time. Approximately 14% of the sample comes from the top ten. Sequencing was carried out using blood. The receptors derive from a woman older than 75 in good health.

This clonotype was picked up many times. The chain has TRBV6-2 or TRBV6-3 and TRBJ1-1, with D unclear. V lost 2 bases to trimming and J lost 5 bases, with 12 bases between them. This CDR3 contains 14 residues. The V gene's germline CDR1 is MNHEY and CDR2 SVGEGT. In DNA form, the CDR3 reads TGTGCCAGCAGTTACCAGAGGGCAGAAACTGAAGCTTTCTTT. It specifies CASSYQRAETEAFF.

Of note for this clonotype: At one end the junction does not follow the germline gene, possibly because of a read error. V usage is TRBV4-1 and J usage is TRBJ2-3; 9 bases map to TRBD2. The CDR3 is 17 residues long. Germline V gives CDR1 MGHRA, CDR2 YSYEKL. The DNA for the CDR3 is TGCGCCAACAGCCAAGATCGAGCGGGGGGTGTCAAAGATACGCAGTATTTT. This gives the protein CANSQDRAGGVKDTQYF.

Turning to this clonotype: A much larger clone differs from this one at a single base, so this may be a read error. V and J are TRBV6-1 and TRBJ2-1; D ambiguous. Germline V gives CDR1 MNHNS, CDR2 SASEGT. The CDR3 runs 14 residues. The CDR3 DNA reads as TGTGTCAGCTGGGCACCTAGAGACTACAATGAGCAGTTCTTC. Its protein product is CVSWAPRDYNEQFF.

The genes are TRBV18 and TRBJ1-4; D is uncertain. Deletions cut 3 bases from V and 3 bases from J, with 17 bases between. Germline assignment: CDR1 KGHSH and CDR2 LQKENI. The CDR3 spans 17 residues. This CDR3 is CASSPYIPGMANEKLFF. The CDR3 bases are TGTGCCAGCTCACCTTATATTCCAGGCATGGCTAATGAAAAACTGTTTTTT.

Details on this clonotype: Compared with germline, one end of the junction differs, possibly owing to a read error. The CDR3 region is CASRESRGRITVAFF. The CDR3 region has the DNA TGTGCCAGCAGAGAAAGTAGGGGGCGAATAACTGTAGCTTTCTTT. V usage is TRBV2 and J usage is TRBJ1-1, with 7 bases fitting TRBD1. Per germline, CDR1 SNHLY and CDR2 FYNNEI. This CDR3 spans 15 amino acids.

This clonotype was picked up many times. The V call is TRBV20-1, the J call TRBJ2-3, with 8 bases lining up with TRBD2. Germline trimming cut 1 base from V and 2 bases from J; bases unmatched to any gene: 8. Germline CDR1 reads DFQATT; CDR2 reads SNEGSKA (reference sequence). This CDR3 region has 16 residues. The CDR3 region is CSARVPERGLTDTQYF. The CDR3 nucleotides read TGCAGTGCTAGAGTCCCAGAGCGGGGGCTCACAGATACGCAGTATTTT.

This clonotype was detected many times. V gene TRBV5-6 combines with J gene TRBJ2-7; D uncertain. Looked up from germline, CDR1 is SGHDT and CDR2 is YYEEEE. V lost 4 bases, J lost 6 bases, and 23 bases lay in between. This CDR3 is 16 amino acids long. The CDR3 sequence is CASSPIRPVQALEQYF. The DNA for the CDR3 is TGTGCCAGCAGCCCCATTCGACCGGTCCAGGCTCTCGAGCAGTACTTC.

This clonotype was seen ten or more times. This chain joins TRBV30 and TRBJ1-1; TRBD1 might be the D (6 bases). Per the germline V gene, CDR1 is GTSNPN and CDR2 is SVGIG (reference sequence). The V end was cut by 1 base, the J end by 3 bases, with 18 bases between. The CDR3 sequence is 16 residues long. In DNA, the CDR3 is TGTGCCTGGAGTGCCTACAGGGCCGGGGGGTACACTGAAGCTTTCTTT. It translates to CAWSAYRAGGYTEAFF.

As for this clonotype: One end of the junction does not line up with germline, which may come from a read error. V usage is TRBV24-1 and J usage is TRBJ1-2; D might be TRBD1 (6 bases). The CDR3 extends over 13 amino acids. Per the germline V gene, CDR1 is KGHDR and CDR2 is SFDVKD. CDR3 protein: CATSDPGDYGYTF. In nucleotides, the CDR3 is TGTGCCACCAGTGATCCAGGGGACTACGGCTACACCTTC.

This clonotype was recorded at least ten times. V and J are TRBV20-1 and TRBJ1-1; the match to TRBD1 covers 7 bases. V shed 0 bases, J shed 11 bases, and the junction held 9 bases outside the gene matches. This CDR3 contains 13 residues. The germline gives CDR1 DFQATT, CDR2 SNEGSKA (reference sequence). CDR3 in amino acids: CSARDPDRASAFF. The CDR3, as DNA: TGCAGTGCTAGAGATCCAGACAGGGCCTCGGCTTTCTTT.

A few counts support this clonotype. V is TRBV20-1 and J is TRBJ1-5; tentative D call: TRBD1 (6 bases). Trimming took off 6 bases at V and 4 bases at J, with 16 bases between the two ends. Germline loops: CDR1 DFQATT, CDR2 SNEGSKA (reference sequence). CDR3 length: 14 amino acids. This CDR3 reads CSAEGGSGNQPQHF. The CDR3 nucleotides are TGCAGTGCCGAGGGGGGGTCGGGGAATCAGCCCCAGCATTTT.

This clonotype was picked up a small number of times. The rearrangement links TRBV7-2 to TRBJ1-2, with TRBD1 as a possible D gene (5 bases). Between the trimmed V and J ends, which lost 5 bases and 8 bases, there was a span of 24 bases. The germline V gene has CDR1 SGHTA and CDR2 FQGNSA. The CDR3 spans 16 residues. The CDR3 loop reads CASSGGRVISWGGYTF. The CDR3 region has the DNA TGTGCCAGCAGCGGCGGCAGGGTTATTTCCTGGGGGGGCTACACCTTC.

Note on this clonotype: One base away lies a much larger clone, so this may be a sequencing read error. The chain is built from TRBV6-2 or TRBV6-3 and TRBJ2-1, with 8 bases that match TRBD1. The DNA matches TRBJ2-7 better at its end, which makes the J call doubtful. CDR1 MNHEY and CDR2 SVGEGT come from the germline V gene. The CDR3 is 15 residues long. CDR3 amino acids: CASTLDRAGNNEQYF. DNA of the CDR3: TGTGCCAGCACCCTGGACAGGGCCGGTAACAATGAGCAGTACTTC.